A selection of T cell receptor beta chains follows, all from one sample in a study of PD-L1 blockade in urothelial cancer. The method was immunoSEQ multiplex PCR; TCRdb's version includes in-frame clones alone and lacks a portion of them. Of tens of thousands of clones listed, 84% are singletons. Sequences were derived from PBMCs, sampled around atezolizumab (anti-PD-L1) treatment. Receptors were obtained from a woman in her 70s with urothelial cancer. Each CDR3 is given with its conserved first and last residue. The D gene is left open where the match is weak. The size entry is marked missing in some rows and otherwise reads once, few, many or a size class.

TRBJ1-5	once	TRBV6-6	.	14	TGTGCCAGCAGTCACCGACAGGTTAATCAGCCCCAGCATTTT	CASSHRQVNQPQHF
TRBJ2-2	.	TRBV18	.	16	TGTGCCAGCTCACCCACAGGGCGGACGAACACCGGGGAGCTGTTTTTT	CASSPTGRTNTGELFF
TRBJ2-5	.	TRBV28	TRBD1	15	TGTGCCAGCGTAGGGACAGGGTTTTTGAGGCAGACCCAGTACTTC	CASVGTGFLRQTQYF
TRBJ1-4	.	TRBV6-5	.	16	TGTGCCAGCAGTTACTCGAATCGTCAGGGATATGAAAAACTGTTTTTT	CASSYSNRQGYEKLFF
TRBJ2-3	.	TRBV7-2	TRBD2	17	TGTGCCAGCAGCTTAGCGGCGTCTAGCGGGAGCACAGATACGCAGTATTTT	CASSLAASSGSTDTQYF
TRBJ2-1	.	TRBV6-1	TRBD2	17	TGTGCCAGCAGTGGTTCGACTAGCGGGAGGGCGGGCAATGAGCAGTTCTTC	CASSGSTSGRAGNEQFF
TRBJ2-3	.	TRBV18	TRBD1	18	TGTGCCAGCTCACCACGGCCGGGACAGATAATAAGCACAGATACGCAGTATTTT	CASSPRPGQIISTDTQYF
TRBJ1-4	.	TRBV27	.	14	TGTGCCAGCAGCTTAGGCGGGAGAAATGAAAAACTGTTTTTT	CASSLGGRNEKLFF
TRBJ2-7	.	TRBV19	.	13	TGTGCCAGTAGTATAACAGGAACCTACGAGCAGTACTTC	CASSITGTYEQYF
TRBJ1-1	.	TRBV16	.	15	TGTGCCAGCAGCCCGGAGAGGACAGTGAACACTGAAGCTTTCTTT	CASSPERTVNTEAFF
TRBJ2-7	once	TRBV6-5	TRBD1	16	TGTGCCAGCAGTTACTTTAGGACAGGGGTAGGCGACGAGCAGTACTTC	CASSYFRTGVGDEQYF
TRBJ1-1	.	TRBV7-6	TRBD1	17	TGTGCCAGCAGCCAAACAGGGGGCGGTAGCCTGAACACTGAAGCTTTCTTT	CASSQTGGGSLNTEAFF
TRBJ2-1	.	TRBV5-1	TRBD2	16	TGCGCCAGCAGCTTGGATGGTAGCGGGAGGGCCGGGGAGCAGTTCTTC	CASSLDGSGRAGEQFF
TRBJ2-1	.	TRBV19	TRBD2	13	TGTGCCAGTAGTGAGACTAGCGTCCGCGAGCAGTTCTTC	CASSETSVREQFF
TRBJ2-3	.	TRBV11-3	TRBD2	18	TGTGCCAGCAGCTCAGGGAACCTAGCGGGAGGGCCCCTAGCTACGCAGTATTTT	CASSSGNLAGGPLATQYF
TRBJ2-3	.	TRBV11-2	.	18	TGTGCCAGCAGCTTACGCCCAGCGGGCCGAGTCGGTACAGATACGCAGTATTTT	CASSLRPAGRVGTDTQYF
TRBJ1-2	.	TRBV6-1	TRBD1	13	TGTGCCAGCAGTGGGGACAGCCTCGGTGGCTACACCTTC	CASSGDSLGGYTF
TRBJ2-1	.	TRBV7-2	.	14	TGTGCCAGCAGCTTACCGGGATCATACAATGAGCAGTTCTTC	CASSLPGSYNEQFF
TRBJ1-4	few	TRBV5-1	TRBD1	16	TGCGCCAGCAGCTTCAGGGGGCGGCAGGCTAATGAAAAACTGTTTTTT	CASSFRGRQANEKLFF
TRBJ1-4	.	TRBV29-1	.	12	TGCAGCGTTGGGCAGGGTAATGAAAAACTGTTTTTT	CSVGQGNEKLFF
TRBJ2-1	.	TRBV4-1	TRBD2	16	TGCGCCAGCAGCCAGGGGACTAGCGGGACCTACAATGAGCAGTTCTTC	CASSQGTSGTYNEQFF
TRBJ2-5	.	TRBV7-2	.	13	TGTGCCAGCAGCTTTACGGGGCAAGAGACCCAGTACTTC	CASSFTGQETQYF
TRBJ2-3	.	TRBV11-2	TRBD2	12	TGTGCCAGCAGCCCGGGACTAGCTAGTCAGTATTTT	CASSPGLASQYF
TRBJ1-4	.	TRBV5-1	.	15	TGCGCCAGCAGCGCCGGGACACCAACTAATGAAAAACTGTTTTTT	CASSAGTPTNEKLFF
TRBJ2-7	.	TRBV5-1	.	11	TGCGCCAGCAGCCGGGGATACGAGCAGTACTTC	CASSRGYEQYF
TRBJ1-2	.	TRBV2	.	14	TGTGCCAGCAAACGAGACAGCCTCCCCTATGGCTACACCTTC	CASKRDSLPYGYTF
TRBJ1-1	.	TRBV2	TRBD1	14	TGTGCCAGCAAGGACAGGGCTCCTAGCACTGAAGCTTTCTTT	CASKDRAPSTEAFF
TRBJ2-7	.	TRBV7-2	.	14	TGTGCCAGCAGCTTTCAACAGGCCTCCTACGAGCAGTACTTC	CASSFQQASYEQYF
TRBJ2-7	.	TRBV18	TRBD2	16	TGTGCCAGCTCACCACCGGGACTAGCGGGAGGAGAGGGGCAGTACTTC	CASSPPGLAGGEGQYF
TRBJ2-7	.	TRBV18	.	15	TGTGCCAGCTCACCACCGTCCGGGAGCACCTACGAGCAGTACTTC	CASSPPSGSTYEQYF
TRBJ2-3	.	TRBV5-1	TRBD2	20	TGCGCCAGCAGCTTGGGGGGACGGGGCGGGGGGCCACGTGGCACAGATACGCAGTATTTT	CASSLGGRGGGPRGTDTQYF
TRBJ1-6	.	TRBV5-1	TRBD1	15	TGCGCCAGCACCAGGGGGCAAGACTACGCTTCACCCCTCCACTTT	CASTRGQDYASPLHF
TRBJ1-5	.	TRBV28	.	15	TGTGCCAGCAGTTCGCTGACACTTAGCAATCAGCCCCAGCATTTT	CASSSLTLSNQPQHF
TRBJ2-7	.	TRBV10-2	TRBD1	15	TGCGCCAGCAGTGGGCCTGGACAGGGAGTCTACGAGCAGTACTTC	CASSGPGQGVYEQYF
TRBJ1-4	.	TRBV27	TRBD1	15	TGTGCCAGCAGAAAAACCGGGACAGGGAATGAAAAACTGTTTTTT	CASRKTGTGNEKLFF
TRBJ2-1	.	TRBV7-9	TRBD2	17	TGTGCCAGCAGCTTACAGCCGGGGGGTAGCTCCTACAATGAGCAGTTCTTC	CASSLQPGGSSYNEQFF
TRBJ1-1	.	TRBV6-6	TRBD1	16	TGTGCCAGCAGCCAAGGGGACAGGGGAGGGAGGACTGAAGCTTTCTTT	CASSQGDRGGRTEAFF
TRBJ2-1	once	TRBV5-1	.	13	TGCGCCAGCAGCTGGGAGAACTACAATGAGCAGTTCTTC	CASSWENYNEQFF
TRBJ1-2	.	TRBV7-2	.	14	TGTGCCAGCAGCTTAGCCCCCGGTAACTATGGCTACACCTTC	CASSLAPGNYGYTF
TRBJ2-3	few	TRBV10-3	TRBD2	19	TGTGCCATCAGTGAGTTGGGACTAGCGGGACAAACTAGCACAGATACGCAGTATTTT	CAISELGLAGQTSTDTQYF
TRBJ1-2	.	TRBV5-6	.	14	TGTGCCAGCAGCTCGTTATCCTCTATCCGTGGCTACACCTTC	CASSSLSSIRGYTF
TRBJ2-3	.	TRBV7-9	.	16	TGTGCCAGCAGCGAGAACAGGGGGGGTAGCGCAGATACGCAGTATTTT	CASSENRGGSADTQYF
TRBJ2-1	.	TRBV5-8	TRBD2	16	TGTGCCAGCAGCGCCGGACTAGCGGGAGCGGCGGGTGAGCAGTTCTTC	CASSAGLAGAAGEQFF
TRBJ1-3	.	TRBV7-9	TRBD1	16	TGTGCCAGCAGCGCCGACAGGGGGCTGACTGGAAACACCATATATTTT	CASSADRGLTGNTIYF
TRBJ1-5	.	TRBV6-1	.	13	TGTGCCAGCAGCTCAGAGGGATTTCAGCCCCAGCATTTT	CASSSEGFQPQHF
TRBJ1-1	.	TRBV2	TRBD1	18	TGTGCCAGCAGTACCCCCTCCGGGACAGGGGGTTTGAGCACTGAAGCTTTCTTT	CASSTPSGTGGLSTEAFF
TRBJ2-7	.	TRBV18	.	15	TGTGCCAGCTCCCAGACATCAGGTAGCTCCTACGAGCAGTACTTC	CASSQTSGSSYEQYF
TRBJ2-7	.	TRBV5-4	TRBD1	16	TGTGCCAGCAGCCCCAATCCCCGGGACAGGGGGCAAGAGCAGTACTTC	CASSPNPRDRGQEQYF
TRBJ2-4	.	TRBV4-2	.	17	TGTGCCAGCAGCCAAGACCCAAGCGGCATAGCCAAAAACATTCAGTACTTC	CASSQDPSGIAKNIQYF
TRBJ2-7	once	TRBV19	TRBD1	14	TGTGCCAGTAGCGCCGGGACAGGCATCTACGAGCAGTACTTC	CASSAGTGIYEQYF
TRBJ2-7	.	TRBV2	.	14	TGTGCCAGCAGTATTCGGACAGAGTCCTACGAGCAGTACTTC	CASSIRTESYEQYF
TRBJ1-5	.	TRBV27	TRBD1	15	TGTGCCAGCAGTGTGAACAGGGGGCTTGGTCAGCCCCAGCATTTT	CASSVNRGLGQPQHF